These T cell receptor beta chains were read from a single sample in a study of T cells after yellow fever vaccination. TCRdb called the 5' RACE reads again in MiXCR, with one record for every CDR3 protein. The table lists over 35,000 distinct CDR3 sequences, roughly 6.4% of them singletons. The specimen comprised PBMCs, either bulk or a sorted T-cell subset (CD4+, CD8+, memory, or dextramer-sorted; not recorded which), sampled 45 days after the yellow fever booster vaccination. The receptors stem from a man aged 25 to 40 who received the YFV17D yellow fever vaccine. CDR3s include the opening cysteine and the closing phenylalanine or tryptophan. D genes are given only for firm matches. The size of a clone is reported for some rows only, either as once, few or many, or as a class for expanded clones.

CSARSPEAASTDTQYF | TGCAGTGCTAGAAGTCCGGAGGCTGCTAGCACAGATACGCAGTATTTT | few | TRBJ2-3 | TRBV20-1 | NA
CATSRDSYGYTF | TGTGCCACCAGCAGAGACAGCTATGGCTACACCTTC | few | TRBJ1-2 | TRBV15 | NA
CASSLLPGPYEQYF | TGTGCCAGCAGCTTACTACCGGGACCCTACGAGCAGTACTTC | NA | TRBJ2-7 | TRBV7-8 | NA
CAISDSGRAFSARYEQYF | TGTGCCATCAGTGACAGCGGGAGGGCATTTTCGGCGCGGTACGAGCAGTACTTC | many | TRBJ2-7 | TRBV10-3 | TRBD2
CSASSARANVLTF | TGCAGTGCTAGCAGCGCTAGGGCCAACGTCCTGACTTTC | many | TRBJ2-6 | TRBV20-1 | NA
CASSSFRQVRQAEAFF | TGTGCCAGCAGCTCGTTCCGACAGGTTCGACAGGCTGAAGCTTTCTTT | many | TRBJ1-1 | TRBV7-2 | NA
CASSSWSTGELFF | TGTGCCAGCAGCTCCTGGAGCACCGGGGAGCTGTTTTTT | many | TRBJ2-2 | TRBV7-3 | NA
CASSSTVRGSSGANVLTF | TGTGCCAGCAGTTCAACCGTCCGGGGATCGTCTGGGGCCAACGTCCTGACTTTC | few | TRBJ2-6 | TRBV11-2 | NA
CASSQGGAFGELFF | TGTGCCAGCAGCCAAGGGGGGGCGTTTGGGGAGCTGTTTTTT | many | TRBJ2-2 | TRBV7-2 | NA
CASSLAEEAGIRQYF | TGTGCCAGCAGCTTAGCGGAGGAAGCGGGAATAAGGCAGTACTTC | many | TRBJ2-5 | TRBV7-2 | TRBD2
CSVGPVGNIQYF | TGCAGCGTGGGCCCCGTTGGAAACATTCAGTACTTC | many | TRBJ2-4 | TRBV29-1 | NA
CASSVYRAPTYEQYF | TGTGCCAGCAGCGTTTACAGGGCGCCTACCTACGAGCAGTACTTC | many | TRBJ2-7 | TRBV7-6 | NA
CSVEDRGSIQYF | TGCAGCGTTGAAGATAGGGGAAGCATTCAGTACTTC | NA | TRBJ2-4 | TRBV29-1 | NA
CASSPGLAGADTQYF | TGTGCCAGCAGCCCGGGACTAGCGGGAGCAGATACGCAGTATTTT | NA | TRBJ2-3 | TRBV5-6 | TRBD2
CASRTNGRGFFPGANVLTF | TGTGCCAGCAGAACGAACGGGAGGGGGTTTTTCCCTGGGGCCAACGTCCTGACTTTC | few | TRBJ2-6 | TRBV28 | TRBD2
CASSVESGPTGGKFF | TGTGCCAGCAGCGTAGAGTCGGGCCCTACAGGGGGCAAGTTCTTC | few | TRBJ2-1 | TRBV9 | TRBD1
CASSLLGGTDTQYF | TGTGCCAGCAGCCTTCTCGGGGGAACAGATACGCAGTATTTT | many | TRBJ2-3 | TRBV3-1 | NA
CSARGAGVEEQYF | TGCAGTGCTAGGGGAGCGGGAGTCGAAGAGCAGTACTTC | NA | TRBJ2-7 | TRBV20-1 | TRBD2
CASSLGTRETQYF | TGTGCCAGCAGCCTCGGGACGAGGGAGACCCAGTACTTC | few | TRBJ2-5 | TRBV7-2 | NA
CASTHGTGRTGELFF | TGTGCCAGCACTCACGGGACAGGGCGAACCGGGGAGCTGTTTTTT | many | TRBJ2-2 | TRBV12-3/TRBV12-4 | TRBD1
CASSSQAGWGQYF | TGTGCCAGCTCGTCCCAGGCCGGCTGGGGCCAGTACTTC | many | TRBJ2-5 | TRBV27 | NA
CSAPGTGGTEAFF | TGCAGTGCTCCCGGGACAGGGGGCACTGAAGCTTTCTTT | many | TRBJ1-1 | TRBV20-1 | TRBD1
CSARDLGTFNEQFF | TGCAGTGCTAGGGATCTTGGGACCTTCAATGAGCAGTTCTTC | many | TRBJ2-1 | TRBV20-1 | NA
CASSLGRLGGRSDEQFF | TGTGCCAGCAGCTTAGGGCGCCTCGGCGGGAGATCTGATGAGCAGTTCTTC | many | TRBJ2-1 | TRBV7-9 | TRBD2
CSARDPWTGGDTIYF | TGCAGTGCTAGAGATCCGTGGACAGGGGGTGACACCATATATTTT | NA | TRBJ1-3 | TRBV20-1 | TRBD1
CASSQEPGLALHEQFF | TGTGCCAGCAGCCAGGAACCGGGACTAGCTCTGCATGAGCAGTTCTTC | many | TRBJ2-1 | TRBV3-1 | TRBD2
CASNNRESYNEQFF | TGTGCCAGCAATAATCGGGAGTCCTACAATGAGCAGTTCTTC | many | TRBJ2-1 | TRBV12-3/TRBV12-4 | NA
CASSLATGANVLTF | TGCGCCAGCAGCTTGGCTACTGGGGCCAACGTCCTGACTTTC | many | TRBJ2-6 | TRBV5-1 | NA